This T cell receptor (beta chain) stems from a study of CD8+ T cells in alopecia areata. Study details: Recipient mice, approximately 6-11-week-old female C3H/HeJ animals, received skin from approximately 6-13-month-old C3H/HeJ graft donors with spontaneous alopecia.

Germline values: CDR1 NNHDY, CDR2 SYVADS. This CDR3 comprises 14 residues. Deletions cut 3 bases from V and 0 bases from J, with 8 bases between. Sorting of pooled cutaneous lymph node cells was based on CD4, CD8alpha, NKG2D, NKG2ACE and other markers. A word on this clone: Its cognate antigen is unknown. Gene names follow the mouse nomenclature. The sequence runs out 4 residues before the end of the CDR3; the remainder is reconstructed from the germline J gene.

Sequencing templates came from extracted RNA that was reverse transcribed into cDNA. Assay: immunoSEQ multiplex PCR; the TCRdb copy retains only in-frame clones and omits some. The data show some 2,200 clones, none appearing only once, with around two fifths held by the ten largest. Study-wide results and caveats: Scalp sequencing also captures normal skin's resident alphabeta T cells.

The source of this sequence is a C3H/HeJ mouse with alopecia areata. The strain's MHC haplotype is H2-k. The rearrangement uses TRBV13-3 and TRBJ2-3; D is possibly TRBD1 (6 bases). The material sequenced was CD8+ T cells sorted from a lymph node. Incomplete CDR3 DNA: TGTGCCAGCAGTGGGGACAATAGTGCAGAA. This translates into CASSGDNSAE. The CDR3 as a whole reads CASSGDNSAETLYF.